One sample yielded the 5 T cell receptor beta chains listed below, sequenced in a study of response to subunit inactivated influenza vaccine. TCRdb itself ran the RT-PCR reads through MiXCR, one entry per CDR3 protein. Here the sample spans about 570,000 distinct CDR3 sequences, around 11% being singletons. Sequences were derived from PBMCs from blood, sampled on the day of vaccination. The receptor set was obtained from a man in his forties or fifties who received an inactivated influenza vaccine.

The chain employs TRBV5-1 and TRBJ2-7; D is unresolved. This CDR3 has 13 residues. The ends were cut back, 6 bases at V and 0 bases at J, with 10 bases in the middle. Germline V gene data show CDR1 as SGHRS and CDR2 as YFSETQ. CDR3 loop: CASKASSSYEQYF. CDR3 DNA: TGCGCCAGCAAGGCTTCCAGCTCCTACGAGCAGTACTTC.

The J gene is TRBJ1-6, the V gene TRBV7-2; D call uncertain. V was shortened by 0 bases and J by 7 bases, with 13 bases between the two germline ends. Germline CDR1 reads SGHTA; CDR2 reads FQGNSA. The CDR3 is made up of 16 amino acids. The CDR3 protein is CASSLASTGVNSPLHF. DNA for the CDR3: TGTGCCAGCAGCTTAGCGAGTACCGGGGTAAATTCACCCCTCCACTTT.

The chain is built from TRBV18 and TRBJ2-5, with D uncertain. This CDR3 is built from 13 residues. Germline lookup yields CDR1 KGHSH and CDR2 LQKENI. V dropped 0 bases and J dropped 2 bases, with 4 bases sitting between them. The DNA for the CDR3 is TGTGCCAGCTCACCACCGTATCAAGAGACCCAGTACTTC. It is translated as CASSPPYQETQYF. The variable domain in full, with the rest retrieved from reference TRBV18 and TRBJ2-5, is NAGVMQNPRHLVRRRGQEARLRCSPMKGHSHVYWYRQLPEEGLKFMVYLQKENIIDESGMPKERFSAEFPKEGPSILRIQQVVRGDSAAYFCASSPPYQETQYFGPGTRLLVL.

The chain has TRBV7-2 and TRBJ2-3, with 12 bases identical to TRBD2. The V gene's germline CDR1 is SGHTA and CDR2 FQGNSA. Trimming took 1 base from V and 1 from J; bases not matched to a gene: 3. This CDR3 is built from 17 residues. The CDR3 sequence: CASSLVASGGGTDTQYF. The CDR3 coding sequence is TGTGCCAGCAGCTTAGTGGCTAGCGGGGGGGGCACAGATACGCAGTATTTT.

A few counts support this clonotype. As DNA, the CDR3 is TGCAGTGCTAGAGGCAGGGGGCGTTACACTGAAGCTTTCTTT. It yields the protein CSARGRGRYTEAFF. The rearrangement uses TRBV20-1 and TRBJ1-1; TRBD1 aligns across 8 bases. The CDR3 runs 14 residues. Germline CDR1 DFQATT, CDR2 SNEGSKA (reference sequence). V trimming: 1 base; J trimming: 3 bases; junction bases outside the gene matches: 4.